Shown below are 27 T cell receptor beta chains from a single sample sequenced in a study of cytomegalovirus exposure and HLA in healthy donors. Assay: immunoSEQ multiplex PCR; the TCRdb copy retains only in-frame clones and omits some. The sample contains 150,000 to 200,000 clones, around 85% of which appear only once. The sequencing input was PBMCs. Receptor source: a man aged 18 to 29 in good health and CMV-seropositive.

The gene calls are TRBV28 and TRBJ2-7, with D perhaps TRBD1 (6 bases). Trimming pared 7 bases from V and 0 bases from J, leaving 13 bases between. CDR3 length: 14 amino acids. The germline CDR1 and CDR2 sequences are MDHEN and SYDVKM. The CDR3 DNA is TGTGCCAGCACCTTGAGGACAGTCTCCTACGAGCAGTACTTC. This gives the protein CASTLRTVSYEQYF.

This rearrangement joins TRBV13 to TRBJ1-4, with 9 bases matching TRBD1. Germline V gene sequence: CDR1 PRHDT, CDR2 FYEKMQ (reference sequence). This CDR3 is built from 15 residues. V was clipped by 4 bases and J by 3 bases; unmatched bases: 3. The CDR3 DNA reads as TGTGCCAGCAGCTCCCGACAGGGGGCTAATGAAAAACTGTTTTTT. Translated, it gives CASSSRQGANEKLFF.

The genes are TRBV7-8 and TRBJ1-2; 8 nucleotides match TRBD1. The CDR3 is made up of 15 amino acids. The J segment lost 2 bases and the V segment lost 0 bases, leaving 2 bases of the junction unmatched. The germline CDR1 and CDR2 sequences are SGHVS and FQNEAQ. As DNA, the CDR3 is TGTGCCAGCAGCTTAGCTACAGGGGGAAACTATGGCTACACCTTC. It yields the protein CASSLATGGNYGYTF.

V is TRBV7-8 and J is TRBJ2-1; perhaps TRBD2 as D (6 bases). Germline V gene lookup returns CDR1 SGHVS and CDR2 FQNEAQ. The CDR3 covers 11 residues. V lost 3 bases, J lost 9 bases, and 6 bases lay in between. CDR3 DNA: TGTGCCAGCAGCTTCGGGGGTGAGCAGTTCTTC. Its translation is CASSFGGEQFF.

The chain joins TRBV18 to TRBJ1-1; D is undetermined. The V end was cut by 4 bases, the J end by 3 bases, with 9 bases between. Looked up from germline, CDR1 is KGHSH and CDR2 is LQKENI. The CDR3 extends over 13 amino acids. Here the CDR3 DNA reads TGTGCCAGCTCACTTACCGGGGACACTGAAGCTTTCTTT. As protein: CASSLTGDTEAFF.

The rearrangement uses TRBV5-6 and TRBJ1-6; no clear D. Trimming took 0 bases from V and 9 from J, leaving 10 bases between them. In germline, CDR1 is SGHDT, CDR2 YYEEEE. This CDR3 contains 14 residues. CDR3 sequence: CASSLVGGGSPLHF. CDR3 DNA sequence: TGTGCCAGCAGCTTGGTTGGAGGTGGTTCACCCCTCCACTTT. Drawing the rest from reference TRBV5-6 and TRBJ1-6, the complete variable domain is DAGVTQSPTHLIKTRGQQVTLRCSPKSGHDTVSWYQQALGQGPQFIFQYYEEEERQRGNFPDRFSGHQFPNYSSELNVNALLLGDSALYLCASSLVGGGSPLHFGNGTRLTVT.

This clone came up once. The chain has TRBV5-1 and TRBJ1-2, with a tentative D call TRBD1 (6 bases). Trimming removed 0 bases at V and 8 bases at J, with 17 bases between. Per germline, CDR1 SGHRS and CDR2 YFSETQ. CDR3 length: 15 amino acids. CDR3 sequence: CASSLDPGTLGGYTF. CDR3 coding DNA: TGCGCCAGCAGCTTGGACCCCGGGACACTCGGAGGCTACACCTTC.

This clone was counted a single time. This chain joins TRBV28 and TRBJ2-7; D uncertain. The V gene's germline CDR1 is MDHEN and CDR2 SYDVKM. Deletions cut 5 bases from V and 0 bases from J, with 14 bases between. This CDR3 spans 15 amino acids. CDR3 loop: CASSPALTGSYEQYF. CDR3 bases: TGTGCCAGCAGTCCCGCCCTGACGGGCTCCTACGAGCAGTACTTC.

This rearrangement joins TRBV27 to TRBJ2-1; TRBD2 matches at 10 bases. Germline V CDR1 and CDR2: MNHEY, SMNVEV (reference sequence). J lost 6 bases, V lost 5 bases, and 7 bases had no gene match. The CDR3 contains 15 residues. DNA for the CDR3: TGTGCCAGCAGTCCAATAGCGGGAGGCATCAATGAGCAGTTCTTC. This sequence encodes CASSPIAGGINEQFF.

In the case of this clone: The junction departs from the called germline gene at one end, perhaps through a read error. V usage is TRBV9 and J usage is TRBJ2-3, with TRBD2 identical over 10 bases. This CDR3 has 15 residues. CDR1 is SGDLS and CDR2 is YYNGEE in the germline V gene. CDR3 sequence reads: CASNVAGGFTDTQYF. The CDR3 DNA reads TGTGCCAGCAACGTAGCGGGGGGTTTCACAGATACGCAGTATTTT. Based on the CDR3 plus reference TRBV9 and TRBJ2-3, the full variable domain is DSGVTQTPKHLITATGQRVTLRCSPRSGDLSVYWYQQSLDQGLQFLIQYYNGEERAKGNILERFSAQQFPDLHSELNLSSLELGDSALYFCASNVAGGFTDTQYFGPGTRLTVL.

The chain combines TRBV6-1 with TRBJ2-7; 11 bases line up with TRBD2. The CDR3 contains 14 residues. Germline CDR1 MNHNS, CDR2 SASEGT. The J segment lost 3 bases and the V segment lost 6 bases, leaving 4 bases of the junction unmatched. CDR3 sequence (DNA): TGTGCCAGCAGCTCCGGGACTAGCGGCTACGAGCAGTACTTC. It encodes CASSSGTSGYEQYF.

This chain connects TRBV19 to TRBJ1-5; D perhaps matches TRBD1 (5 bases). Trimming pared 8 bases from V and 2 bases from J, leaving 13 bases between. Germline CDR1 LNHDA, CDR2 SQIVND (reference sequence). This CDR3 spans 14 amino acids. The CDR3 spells CASAGVSRNQPQHF. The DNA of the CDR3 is TGTGCCAGTGCGGGGGTGTCACGCAATCAGCCCCAGCATTTT.

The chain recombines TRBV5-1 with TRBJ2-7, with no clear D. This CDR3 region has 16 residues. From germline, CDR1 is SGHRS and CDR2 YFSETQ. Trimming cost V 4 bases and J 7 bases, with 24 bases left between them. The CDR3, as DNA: TGCGCCAGCAGCCTAACGCCGGGTCCAAAACCTAGGGAGCAGTACTTC. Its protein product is CASSLTPGPKPREQYF. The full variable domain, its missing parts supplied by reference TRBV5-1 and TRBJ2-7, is KAGVTQTPRYLIKTRGQQVTLSCSPISGHRSVSWYQQTPGQGLQFLFEYFSETQRNKGNFPGRFSGRQFSNSRSEMNVSTLELGDSALYLCASSLTPGPKPREQYFGPGTRLTVT.

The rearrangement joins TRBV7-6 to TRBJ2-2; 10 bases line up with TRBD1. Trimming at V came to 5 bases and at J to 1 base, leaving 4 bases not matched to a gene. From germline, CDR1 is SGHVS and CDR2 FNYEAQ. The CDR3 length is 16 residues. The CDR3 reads CASSKGQGMNTGELFF. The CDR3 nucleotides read TGTGCCAGCAGCAAGGGACAGGGGATGAACACCGGGGAGCTGTTTTTT.

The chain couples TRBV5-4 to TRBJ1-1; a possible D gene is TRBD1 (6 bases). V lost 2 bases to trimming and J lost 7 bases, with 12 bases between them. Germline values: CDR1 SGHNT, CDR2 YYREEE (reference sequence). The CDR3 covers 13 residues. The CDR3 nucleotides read TGTGCCAGCAGCTTTAGGGGGGGCAGTGAAGCTTTCTTT. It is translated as CASSFRGGSEAFF.

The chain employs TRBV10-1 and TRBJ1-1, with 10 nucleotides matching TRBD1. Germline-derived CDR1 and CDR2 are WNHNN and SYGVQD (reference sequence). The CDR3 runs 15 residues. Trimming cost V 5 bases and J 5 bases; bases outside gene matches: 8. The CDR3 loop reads CASSPGGTGETEAFF. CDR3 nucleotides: TGCGCCAGCAGTCCCGGGGGGACAGGGGAGACTGAAGCTTTCTTT.

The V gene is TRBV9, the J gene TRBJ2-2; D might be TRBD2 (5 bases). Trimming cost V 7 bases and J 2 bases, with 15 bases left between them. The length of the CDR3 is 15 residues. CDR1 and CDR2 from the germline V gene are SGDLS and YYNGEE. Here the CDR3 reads CASGGGGHNTGELFF. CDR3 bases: TGTGCCAGCGGAGGTGGAGGCCATAACACCGGGGAGCTGTTTTTT.

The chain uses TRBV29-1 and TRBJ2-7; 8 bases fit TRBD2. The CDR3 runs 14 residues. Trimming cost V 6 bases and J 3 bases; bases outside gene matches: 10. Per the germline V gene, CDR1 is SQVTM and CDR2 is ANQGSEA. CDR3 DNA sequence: TGCAGCGTGACAAGCGGGAGAAAGGGCTACGAGCAGTACTTC. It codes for CSVTSGRKGYEQYF.

The CDR3 reads CASSYSTARSNEQFF. The CDR3, as DNA: TGTGCCAGCAGTTACTCGACAGCCAGGTCTAATGAGCAGTTCTTC. The chain recombines TRBV6-5 with TRBJ2-1; a possible D gene is TRBD1 (5 bases). CDR1 is MNHEY, CDR2 SVGAGI, per germline. V shed 0 bases and J shed 7 bases, with 13 bases lying between them. The CDR3 is 15 residues long.

CDR3 in DNA: TGTGCCAGCAGCTTAGTCCCGGGACAGGGAAGAAACACTGAAGCTTTCTTT. This codes for CASSLVPGQGRNTEAFF. V usage is TRBV11-2 and J usage is TRBJ1-1, with 9 bases matching TRBD1. With V trimmed by 1 base and J by 2 bases, 8 bases remained unmatched. Germline CDR1 SGHAT, CDR2 FQNNGV. CDR3 length: 17 amino acids.

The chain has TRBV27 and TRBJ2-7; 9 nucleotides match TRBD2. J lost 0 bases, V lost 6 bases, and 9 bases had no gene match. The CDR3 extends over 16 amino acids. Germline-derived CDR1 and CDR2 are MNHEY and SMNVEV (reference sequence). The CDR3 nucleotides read TGTGCCAGCAGGACTCGCGGGACTAGCACCTCCTACGAGCAGTACTTC. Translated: CASRTRGTSTSYEQYF.

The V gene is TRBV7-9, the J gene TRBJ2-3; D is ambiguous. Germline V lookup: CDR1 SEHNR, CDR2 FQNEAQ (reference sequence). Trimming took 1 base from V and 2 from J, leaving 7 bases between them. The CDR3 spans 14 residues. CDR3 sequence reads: CASSLGPPTDTQYF. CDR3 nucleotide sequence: TGTGCCAGCAGCTTAGGGCCCCCCACAGATACGCAGTATTTT.

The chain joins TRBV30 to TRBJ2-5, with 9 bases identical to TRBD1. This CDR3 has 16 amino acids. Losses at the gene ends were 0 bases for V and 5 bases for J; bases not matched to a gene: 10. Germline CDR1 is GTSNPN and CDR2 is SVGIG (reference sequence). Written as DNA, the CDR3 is TGTGCCTGGAGTGTACACCATTACAGGGGGCTGGAGACCCAGTACTTC. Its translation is CAWSVHHYRGLETQYF.

The DNA for the CDR3 is TGCGCCAGCAGCCAAGCAGAACACTACGAGCAGTACTTC. This encodes CASSQAEHYEQYF. The V and J genes are TRBV4-1 and TRBJ2-7; D gene ambiguous. The CDR3 is 13 residues long. Germline V gene lookup returns CDR1 MGHRA and CDR2 YSYEKL. V lost 1 base to trimming and J lost 3 bases, with 7 bases between them.

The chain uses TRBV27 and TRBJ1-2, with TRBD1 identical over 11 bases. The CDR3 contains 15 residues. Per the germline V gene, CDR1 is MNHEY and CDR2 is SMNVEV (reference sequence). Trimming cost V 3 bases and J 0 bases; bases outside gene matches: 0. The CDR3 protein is CASSLGQGANYGYTF. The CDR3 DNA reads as TGTGCCAGCAGTTTGGGACAGGGGGCTAACTATGGCTACACCTTC.

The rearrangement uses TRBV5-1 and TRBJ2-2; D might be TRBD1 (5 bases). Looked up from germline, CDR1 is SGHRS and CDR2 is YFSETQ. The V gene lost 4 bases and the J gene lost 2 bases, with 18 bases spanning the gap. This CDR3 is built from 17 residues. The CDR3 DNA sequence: TGCGCCAGCAGCCCCTCTCCCTCCGGACAAAACACCGGGGAGCTGTTTTTT. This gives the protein CASSPSPSGQNTGELFF.

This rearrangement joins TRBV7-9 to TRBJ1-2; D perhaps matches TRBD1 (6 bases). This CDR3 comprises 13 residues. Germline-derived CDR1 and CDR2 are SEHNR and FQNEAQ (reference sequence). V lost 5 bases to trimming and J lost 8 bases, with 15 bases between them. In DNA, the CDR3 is TGTGCCAGCAGCCCCGCCCTAGGACAGGGCTACACCTTC. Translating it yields CASSPALGQGYTF.